Below are 32 T cell receptor beta chains sequenced from a single sample in a study of Graves' ophthalmopathy and Graves' hyperthyroidism. Amplified material comprised TCR beta CDR3 regions derived from RNA transcripts. HTBI-primed first-round RT-PCR preceded second-round multiplex PCR. TCRdb called the multiplex PCR reads again in MiXCR, with one record for every CDR3 protein. Here the sample spans approximately 540,000 distinct CDR3 sequences, just under 40% being singletons. Sequencing was carried out using peripheral blood or thyroid tissue (not recorded which). The receptors come from an adult man with Graves' hyperthyroidism.

This clonotype was recorded at least ten times. The CDR3 region is CSARSSDRGLGNQPQHF. The CDR3 DNA sequence: TGCAGTGCTAGATCCTCAGACAGGGGGTTAGGCAATCAGCCCCAGCATTTT. The rearrangement links TRBV20-1 to TRBJ1-5; 9 bases map to TRBD1. The CDR3 length is 17 residues. Germline lookup yields CDR1 DFQATT and CDR2 SNEGSKA (reference sequence). With 2 bases clipped from V and 2 bases from J, the junction kept 10 bases outside the gene matches.

This clonotype has only a few counts. The chain is built from TRBV7-2 and TRBJ1-2; perhaps TRBD1 as D (5 bases). This CDR3 is built from 13 residues. V shed 2 bases and J shed 7 bases, with 11 bases lying between them. Per the germline V gene, CDR1 is SGHTA and CDR2 is FQGNSA. The CDR3 spells CASSLNGGPGYTF. As DNA, the CDR3 is TGTGCCAGCAGCTTAAACGGGGGACCTGGCTACACCTTC. Based on the CDR3 plus reference TRBV7-2 and TRBJ1-2, the full variable domain is GAGVSQSPSNKVTEKGKDVELRCDPISGHTALYWYRQSLGQGLEFLIYFQGNSAPDKSGLPSDRFSAERTGGSVSTLTIQRTQQEDSAVYLCASSLNGGPGYTFGSGTRLTVV.

This clonotype was observed at least ten times. This chain uses TRBV29-1 with TRBJ2-7, with 8 bases that match TRBD1. CDR1 SQVTM and CDR2 ANQGSEA come from the germline V gene. The ends lost 3 bases at V and 2 bases at J; junction bases unmatched: 0. The CDR3 extends over 12 amino acids. This CDR3 reads CSVEDRAYEQYF. CDR3 coding DNA: TGCAGCGTTGAGGACAGGGCCTACGAGCAGTACTTC.

This clonotype was counted a few times. The chain has TRBV7-2 and TRBJ2-3; D is uncertain. Trimming stripped 6 bases from V and 0 bases from J, with 10 bases between. The CDR3 runs 14 residues. The germline CDR1 and CDR2 sequences are SGHTA and FQGNSA. CDR3 protein: CASSFSDSTDTQYF. CDR3 sequence (DNA): TGTGCCAGCAGTTTCAGCGACAGCACAGATACGCAGTATTTT.

This clonotype was counted many times. The chain recombines TRBV6-5 with TRBJ1-4; 7 bases are a match to TRBD1. This CDR3 comprises 14 residues. Germline loops: CDR1 MNHEY, CDR2 SVGAGI. The V gene end was trimmed by 6 bases and the J gene end by 8 bases; junction bases not matched to a gene: 9. The CDR3 is CASRPRQGREKLFF. CDR3 DNA sequence: TGTGCCAGCAGACCACGACAGGGTAGGGAAAAACTGTTTTTT.

In its sample, this clonotype was seen many times. The chain carries TRBV7-9 and TRBJ1-2, with D possibly TRBD1 on 5 matching bases. Trimming took 2 bases from V and 3 from J, leaving 22 bases between them. The length of the CDR3 is 18 residues. CDR1 is SEHNR and CDR2 is FQNEAQ in the germline V gene (reference sequence). Here the CDR3 reads CASSLQGVGYQEHYGYTF. CDR3 DNA: TGTGCCAGCAGCTTACAGGGAGTAGGCTATCAAGAACACTATGGCTACACCTTC.

On this clonotype: Since no conserved phenylalanine or tryptophan closes the CDR3, a read error is the likely cause. The DNA is omitted, as the CDR3 cannot be located on it reliably, and the CDR3 follows TCRdb's listing. This chain connects TRBV11-3 to TRBJ1-6. CDR1 and CDR2 (germline): SGHNT, YENEEA. The CDR3 is 9 amino acids in total, end residues counted. The chain's CDR3 is CASSRTSGV.

This clonotype occurred many times. This chain uses TRBV29-1 with TRBJ2-7; D is possibly TRBD2 (5 bases). The CDR3 contains 12 residues. The germline CDR1 and CDR2 sequences are SQVTM and ANQGSEA. V lost 0 bases and J lost 4, with 7 bases in between. CDR3 nucleotide sequence: TGCAGCGTTGAAGATCGGGGATACGAGCAGTACTTC. It translates to CSVEDRGYEQYF.

This clonotype was observed at least ten times. The chain joins TRBV14 to TRBJ2-2; perhaps TRBD2 as D (5 bases). There are 14 residues in the CDR3. The germline V gene encodes CDR1 SGHDN and CDR2 FVKESK. V lost 2 bases and J 4 bases, leaving 8 bases between the germline ends. This CDR3 reads CASSQFRGTGELFF. DNA of the CDR3: TGTGCCAGCAGCCAATTTCGGGGCACCGGGGAGCTGTTTTTT. Full variable domain (remainder filled in from reference TRBV14 and TRBJ2-2): EAGVTQFPSHSVIEKGQTVTLRCDPISGHDNLYWYRRVMGKEIKFLLHFVKESKQDESGMPNNRFLAERTGGTYSTLKVQPAELEDSGVYFCASSQFRGTGELFFGEGSRLTVL.

A remark on this clonotype: A much larger clone is a single base away; this may be a read error. The gene calls are TRBV7-9 and TRBJ2-7; 8 positions agree with TRBD1. The CDR3 consists of 15 residues. CDR1 is SEHNR, CDR2 FQNEAQ, per germline (reference sequence). As DNA, the CDR3 is TGTGCCAGCAGCTTAGACAGGGGGGTCTCCTACGAGCAGCACTTC. Translating gives CASSLDRGVSYEQHF.

This clonotype was seen a handful of times. Without the conserved terminal phenylalanine or tryptophan, this CDR3 likely stems from a read error. Because the CDR3's place on the DNA is in doubt, the DNA is left out and the CDR3 is given as listed by TCRdb. The genes are TRBV7-9 and TRBJ1-1. Per the germline V gene, CDR1 is SEHNR and CDR2 is FQNEAQ (reference sequence). The CDR3 length equals 8 residues, ends included. Here the CDR3 reads CASSLARV.

This clonotype was picked up one time. The chain is built from TRBV2 and TRBJ2-5, with 9 bases matching TRBD1. The V and J ends lost 6 bases and 4 bases, in that order; junction bases with no gene match: 9. Germline-derived CDR1 and CDR2 are SNHLY and FYNNEI. This CDR3 is built from 15 residues. CDR3 in amino acids: CASSQRTGATETQYF. The CDR3 DNA reads TGTGCCAGCAGCCAACGGACAGGGGCGACAGAGACCCAGTACTTC.

This clonotype came up many times. The rearrangement joins TRBV20-1 to TRBJ1-1; the D gene is possibly TRBD1 (6 bases). The length of the CDR3 is 11 residues. The germline gives CDR1 DFQATT, CDR2 SNEGSKA (reference sequence). V lost 6 bases to trimming and J lost 7 bases, with 12 bases between them. CDR3 sequence (DNA): TGCAGTGCACGGACAGTTCTTGAAGCTTTCTTT. Residues: CSARTVLEAFF.

This clonotype was recorded many times. The chain has TRBV29-1 and TRBJ2-5; D possibly uses TRBD1 or TRBD2 (5 bases each). V was cut by 7 bases and J by 4 bases, with 13 bases left in between. Germline V gene sequence: CDR1 SQVTM, CDR2 ANQGSEA. This CDR3 contains 12 residues. The CDR3 is CSAAEGRETQYF. In DNA, the CDR3 is TGCAGCGCCGCCGAGGGACGAGAGACCCAGTACTTC.

This clonotype came up many times. V is TRBV2 and J is TRBJ2-2, with 8 nucleotides matching TRBD2. Trimming took 3 bases from V and 0 from J; bases not matched to a gene: 9. CDR1 is SNHLY and CDR2 is FYNNEI in the germline V gene. The CDR3 has 18 residues. The CDR3 sequence: CASSDEWLAGANTGELFF. The CDR3 DNA is TGTGCCAGCAGTGATGAGTGGCTAGCGGGCGCGAACACCGGGGAGCTGTTTTTT. The whole variable domain, filled in from reference TRBV2 and TRBJ2-2, reads EPEVTQTPSHQVTQMGQEVILRCVPISNHLYFYWYRQILGQKVEFLVSFYNNEISEKSEIFDDQFSVERPDGSNFTLKIRSTKLEDSAMYFCASSDEWLAGANTGELFFGEGSRLTVL.

This clonotype was seen repeatedly, ten times or more. The rearrangement uses TRBV10-1 and TRBJ1-1; 8 nucleotides agree with TRBD1. With 6 bases clipped from V and 3 bases from J, the junction kept 3 bases outside the gene matches. CDR1 and CDR2 from the germline V gene are WNHNN and SYGVQD (reference sequence). There are 13 residues in the CDR3. CDR3 DNA sequence: TGCGCCAGCAGGGACAGGGCGGACACTGAAGCTTTCTTT. Amino acid sequence: CASRDRADTEAFF.

The V call is TRBV3-1, the J call TRBJ1-1; tentatively, D is TRBD1 (6 bases). The germline V gene has CDR1 LGHDT and CDR2 YNNKEL (reference sequence). CDR3 size: 12 residues. The V end lost 5 bases, the J end lost 7 bases, and 11 bases lay between the germline ends. The CDR3 DNA is TGTGCCAGCAGCTATCAACAGGGTGAAGCTTTCTTT. It is translated as CASSYQQGEAFF.

This clonotype was recorded at least ten times. The chain employs TRBV29-1 and TRBJ1-3; D is perhaps TRBD1 (5 bases). V gave up 5 bases and J gave up 6 bases, with 11 bases separating them. This CDR3 has 12 residues. Germline V gene lookup returns CDR1 SQVTM and CDR2 ANQGSEA. The CDR3 DNA is TGCAGCGTTTCAGGGCTGGAAAACACCATATATTTT. Encoded protein: CSVSGLENTIYF.

This clonotype was recorded many times. This chain connects TRBV29-1 to TRBJ1-5; TRBD1 agrees at 8 bases. V was clipped by 4 bases and J by 7 bases; unmatched bases: 6. The CDR3 spans 13 residues. Germline V gene data show CDR1 as SQVTM and CDR2 as ANQGSEA. The CDR3 sequence is CSVGGTGGQPQHF. The CDR3 nucleotides read TGCAGCGTTGGCGGGACAGGAGGGCAGCCCCAGCATTTT.

This clonotype was seen repeatedly, ten times or more. This chain links TRBV6-6 with TRBJ1-5, with no clear D. Germline lookup yields CDR1 MNHNY and CDR2 SVGAGI (reference sequence). This CDR3 has 14 amino acids. V gave up 2 bases and J gave up 0 bases, with 5 bases separating them. Written as DNA, the CDR3 is TGTGCCAGCAGTTACGGCACTAGCAATCAGCCCCAGCATTTT. It translates to CASSYGTSNQPQHF.

This clonotype was observed many times. This CDR3 is CASSSQGGGTEAFF. The CDR3 bases are TGTGCCAGCAGCTCACAGGGAGGCGGCACTGAAGCTTTCTTT. The chain joins TRBV7-9 to TRBJ1-1; weak D call: TRBD1 (6 bases). Germline assignment: CDR1 SEHNR and CDR2 FQNEAQ (reference sequence). V was shortened by 4 bases and J by 4 bases, with 13 bases between the two germline ends. This CDR3 region has 14 residues. Using reference TRBV7-9 and TRBJ1-1 for the parts outside the CDR3, the full variable domain is DTGVSQNPRHKITKRGQNVTFRCDPISEHNRLYWYRQTLGQGPEFLTYFQNEAQLEKSRLLSDRFSAERPKGSFSTLEIQRTEQGDSAMYLCASSSQGGGTEAFFGQGTRLTVV.

This clonotype was counted ten times or more. The chain uses TRBV12-3 or TRBV12-4 and TRBJ1-6; no definite D call. The V end lost 5 bases, the J end lost 9 bases, and 17 bases lay between the germline ends. CDR3 length: 15 residues. CDR3 in DNA: TGTGCCAGCAGTCAAGGGCCTGGTGGTGGTTCACCCCTCCACTTT. Protein: CASSQGPGGGSPLHF.

This clonotype showed up just once. J is TRBJ1-5 and V is TRBV24-1, with 10 nucleotides matching TRBD1. The CDR3 runs 14 residues. With V trimmed by 9 bases and J by 6 bases, 7 bases remained unmatched. Germline V CDR1 and CDR2: KGHDR, SFDVKD. The CDR3 sequence is CATWGQGRGQPQHF. The CDR3 DNA reads as TGTGCCACCTGGGGACAGGGGAGGGGTCAGCCCCAGCATTTT.

This chain connects TRBV19 to TRBJ2-5; maybe TRBD1 (6 bases). The ends were cut back, 2 bases at V and 3 bases at J, with 10 bases in the middle. CDR1 and CDR2 (germline): LNHDA, SQIVND (reference sequence). This CDR3 is built from 14 residues. The CDR3 DNA follows: TGTGCCAGTAGTATAATGGGGGACAAAGAGACCCAGTACTTC. It specifies CASSIMGDKETQYF.

On this clonotype: The junction and the germline gene differ at one end; a read error may be behind it. CDR3 loop: CVSSYRGLQGYTF. CDR3 coding DNA: TGTGTCAGCAGTTACCGGGGTTTACAGGGCTACACCTTC. The rearrangement links TRBV11-2 to TRBJ1-2; D ambiguous. The CDR3 has 13 amino acids. Germline V lookup: CDR1 SGHAT, CDR2 FQNNGV.

The J gene is TRBJ1-4, the V gene TRBV7-2; tentative D call: TRBD1 (6 bases). Germline CDR1 reads SGHTA; CDR2 reads FQGNSA. CDR3 length equals 14 residues. Trimming shortened V by 4 bases and J by 6 bases, and 12 bases separated the two germline ends. CDR3 coding DNA: TGTGCCAGCAGCTGGGACATGGACTATGAAAAACTGTTTTTT. Translation gives CASSWDMDYEKLFF.

The V and J genes are TRBV10-3 and TRBJ1-1; D gene ambiguous. Trimming cost V 3 bases and J 0 bases, with 8 bases left between them. Germline lookup yields CDR1 ENHRY and CDR2 SYGVKD. The CDR3 sequence is 14 residues long. CDR3 loop: CAISDGVLNTEAFF. CDR3 sequence (DNA): TGTGCCATCAGTGACGGGGTACTGAACACTGAAGCTTTCTTT.

On this clonotype: A junction end diverges from the germline sequence, so it may reflect a read error. The chain recombines TRBV9 with TRBJ2-7, with D perhaps matching TRBD1 (5 bases). The CDR3 is 14 amino acids. The V gene's germline CDR1 is SGDLS and CDR2 YYNGEE. The CDR3 here is CASSLDTGTYEQYF. The CDR3 DNA reads as TGCGCCAGCAGCTTGGATACAGGCACCTACGAGCAGTACTTC. The full variable domain, rest sourced from reference TRBV9 and TRBJ2-7, is DSGVTQTPKHLITATGQRVTLRCSPRSGDLSVYWYQQSLDQGLQFLIQYYNGEERAKGNILERFSAQQFPDLHSELNLSSLELGDSALYFCASSLDTGTYEQYFGPGTRLTVT.

V is TRBV25-1 and J is TRBJ1-6, with unresolved D. In germline, CDR1 is MGHDK, CDR2 SYGVNS. The CDR3 spans 11 residues. The CDR3 protein is CARGPNSPLHF. CDR3 nucleotide sequence: TGTGCTAGAGGACCGAATTCACCCCTCCACTTT.

The V gene is TRBV7-2, the J gene TRBJ1-1; TRBD1 matches 10 bases. This CDR3 is 18 amino acids long. V shed 1 base and J 3 bases; nucleotides not matched to a gene: 11. The germline CDR1 and CDR2 sequences are SGHTA and FQGNSA. CDR3 region: CASSLGGKTGGLDTEAFF. The CDR3 region has the DNA TGTGCCAGCAGCTTAGGGGGGAAGACAGGGGGCTTGGACACTGAAGCTTTCTTT. Combining the CDR3 with reference TRBV7-2 and TRBJ1-1 gives the whole variable domain GAGVSQSPSNKVTEKGKDVELRCDPISGHTALYWYRQSLGQGLEFLIYFQGNSAPDKSGLPSDRFSAERTGGSVSTLTIQRTQQEDSAVYLCASSLGGKTGGLDTEAFFGQGTRLTVV.

This chain links TRBV29-1 with TRBJ2-2, with a weak D call TRBD2 (6 bases). The CDR3 is 12 amino acids. Per germline, CDR1 SQVTM and CDR2 ANQGSEA. Trimming cost V 6 bases and J 4 bases, with 9 bases left between them. The DNA of the CDR3 is TGCAGCGTCCAGGGAGGCACCGGGGAGCTGTTTTTT. Protein product: CSVQGGTGELFF.

The table lists this clonotype with a few counts. The chain has TRBV4-1 and TRBJ2-7; maybe TRBD2 (6 bases). Trimming took 1 base from V and 2 from J, leaving 15 bases between them. This CDR3 spans 16 amino acids. Germline values: CDR1 MGHRA, CDR2 YSYEKL. Here the CDR3 DNA reads TGCGCCAGCAGCCAAGTAGCTAGCGCAACAGCCTACGAGCAGTACTTC. Translation gives CASSQVASATAYEQYF.